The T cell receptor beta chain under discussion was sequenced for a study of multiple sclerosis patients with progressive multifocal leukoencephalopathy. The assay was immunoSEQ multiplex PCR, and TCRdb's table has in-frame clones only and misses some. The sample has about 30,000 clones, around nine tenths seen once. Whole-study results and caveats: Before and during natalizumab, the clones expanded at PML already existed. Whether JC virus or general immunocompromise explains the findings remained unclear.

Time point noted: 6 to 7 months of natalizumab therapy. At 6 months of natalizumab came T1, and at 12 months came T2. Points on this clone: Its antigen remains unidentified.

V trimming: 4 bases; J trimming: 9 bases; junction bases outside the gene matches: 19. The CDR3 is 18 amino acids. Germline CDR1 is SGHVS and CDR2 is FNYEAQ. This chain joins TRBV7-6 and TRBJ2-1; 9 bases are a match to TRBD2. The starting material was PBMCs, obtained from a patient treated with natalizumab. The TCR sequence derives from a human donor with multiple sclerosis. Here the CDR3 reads CASSSQDGGRAFRVEQFF. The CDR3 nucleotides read TGTGCCAGCAGCTCTCAGGATGGCGGGAGGGCCTTTAGGGTTGAGCAGTTCTTC.